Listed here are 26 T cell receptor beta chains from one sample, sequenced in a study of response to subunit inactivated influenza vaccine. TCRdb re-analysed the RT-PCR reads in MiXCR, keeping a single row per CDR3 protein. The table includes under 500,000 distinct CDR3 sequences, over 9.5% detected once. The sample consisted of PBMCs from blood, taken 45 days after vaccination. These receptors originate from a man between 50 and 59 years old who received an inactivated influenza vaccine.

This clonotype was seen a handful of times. CDR3 loop: CASSLGRKQGAKNIQYF. As DNA, the CDR3 is TGTGCCAGCAGCTTAGGGCGGAAACAGGGGGCCAAAAACATTCAGTACTTC. The chain links TRBV7-7 to TRBJ2-4; the match to TRBD1 covers 7 bases. Unmatched junction bases numbered 7, after V lost 1 base and J lost 1 base. Germline V gene data show CDR1 as SSHAT and CDR2 as FNYEAQ (reference sequence). The CDR3 loop spans 17 amino acids.

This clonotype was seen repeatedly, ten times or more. The CDR3 DNA follows: TGTGCCAGCGGCGGGGGTCGTGGGACACTGTTTTTT. It codes for CASGGGRGTLFF. The V and J genes are TRBV3-1 and TRBJ1-4, with D tentatively TRBD1 (5 bases). CDR3 length: 12 residues. In germline, CDR1 is LGHDT, CDR2 YNNKEL (reference sequence). With 8 bases removed from V and 13 bases from J, the gap between germline ends came to 17 bases.

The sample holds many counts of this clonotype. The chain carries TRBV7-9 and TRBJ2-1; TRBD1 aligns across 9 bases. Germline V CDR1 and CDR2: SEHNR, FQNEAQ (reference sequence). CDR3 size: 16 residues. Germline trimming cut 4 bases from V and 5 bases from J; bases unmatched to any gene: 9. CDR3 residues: CASSYTPGQGNNEQFF. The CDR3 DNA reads TGTGCCAGCAGCTACACTCCGGGACAGGGTAACAATGAGCAGTTCTTC.

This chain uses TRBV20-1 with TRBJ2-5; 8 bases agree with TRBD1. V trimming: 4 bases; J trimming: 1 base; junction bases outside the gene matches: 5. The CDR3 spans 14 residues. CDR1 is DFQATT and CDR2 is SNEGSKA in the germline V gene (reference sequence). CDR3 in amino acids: CSAKLGQGQETQYF. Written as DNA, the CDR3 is TGCAGTGCTAAGCTAGGACAGGGCCAAGAGACCCAGTACTTC.

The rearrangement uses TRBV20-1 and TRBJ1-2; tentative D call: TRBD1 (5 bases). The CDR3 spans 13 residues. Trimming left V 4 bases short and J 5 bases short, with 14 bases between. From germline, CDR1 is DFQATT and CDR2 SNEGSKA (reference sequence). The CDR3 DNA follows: TGCAGTGCTATAGAGACAGTGACTTATGGCTACACCTTC. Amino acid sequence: CSAIETVTYGYTF.

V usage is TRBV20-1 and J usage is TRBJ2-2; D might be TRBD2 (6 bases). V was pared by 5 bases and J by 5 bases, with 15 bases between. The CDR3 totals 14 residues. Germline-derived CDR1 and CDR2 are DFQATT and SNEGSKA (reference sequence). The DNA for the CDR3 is TGCAGTGCTCCAACTAGCACGGGGACCGGGGAGCTGTTTTTT. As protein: CSAPTSTGTGELFF.

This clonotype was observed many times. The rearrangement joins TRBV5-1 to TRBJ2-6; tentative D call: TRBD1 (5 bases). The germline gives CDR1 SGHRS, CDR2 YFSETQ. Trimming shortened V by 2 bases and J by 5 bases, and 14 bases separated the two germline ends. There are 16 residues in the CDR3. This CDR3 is CASSFRTGGWANVLTF. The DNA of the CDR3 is TGCGCCAGCAGCTTCCGCACAGGCGGTTGGGCCAACGTCCTGACTTTC.

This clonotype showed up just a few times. The CDR3 loop reads CASRTTGVTDTQYF. DNA of the CDR3: TGTGCCAGCAGGACGACAGGGGTGACAGATACGCAGTATTTT. V usage is TRBV6-1 and J usage is TRBJ2-3, with 8 bases identical to TRBD1. Germline V gene sequence: CDR1 MNHNS, CDR2 SASEGT. The CDR3 is 14 amino acids. With V trimmed by 6 bases and J by 3 bases, 5 bases remained unmatched.

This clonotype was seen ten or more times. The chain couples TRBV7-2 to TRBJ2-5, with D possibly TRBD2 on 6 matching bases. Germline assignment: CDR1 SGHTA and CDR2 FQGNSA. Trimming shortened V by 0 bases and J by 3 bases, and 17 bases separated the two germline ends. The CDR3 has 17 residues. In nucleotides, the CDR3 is TGTGCCAGCAGCTTAGCGCTATGGGAGGCAGAAGAAGAGACCCAGTACTTC. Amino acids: CASSLALWEAEEETQYF. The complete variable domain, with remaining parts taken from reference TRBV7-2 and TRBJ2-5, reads GAGVSQSPSNKVTEKGKDVELRCDPISGHTALYWYRQSLGQGLEFLIYFQGNSAPDKSGLPSDRFSAERTGGSVSTLTIQRTQQEDSAVYLCASSLALWEAEEETQYFGPGTRLLVL.

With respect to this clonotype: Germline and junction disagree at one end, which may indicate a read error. The CDR3 loop is CASSLDVGGEQYF. The CDR3 bases are TGTGCCAGCAGCCTAGATGTTGGGGGCGAGCAGTACTTC. The rearrangement uses TRBV11-2 and TRBJ2-7, with D tentatively TRBD1 or TRBD2 (5 bases each). The CDR3 loop spans 13 amino acids. The germline V gene has CDR1 SGHAT and CDR2 FQNNGV.

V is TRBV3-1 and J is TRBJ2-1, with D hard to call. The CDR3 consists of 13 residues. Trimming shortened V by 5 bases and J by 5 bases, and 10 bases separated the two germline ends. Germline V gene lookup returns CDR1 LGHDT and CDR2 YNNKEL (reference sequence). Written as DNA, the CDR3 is TGTGCCAGCAGCTTTACATGGGACAATGAGCAGTTCTTC. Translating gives CASSFTWDNEQFF.

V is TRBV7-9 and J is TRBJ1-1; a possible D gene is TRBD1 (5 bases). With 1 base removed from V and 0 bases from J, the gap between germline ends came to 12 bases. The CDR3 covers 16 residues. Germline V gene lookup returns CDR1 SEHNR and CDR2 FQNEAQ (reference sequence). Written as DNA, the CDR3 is TGTGCCAGCAGCTTAGGGCAGGGTGTGGTGAACACTGAAGCTTTCTTT. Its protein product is CASSLGQGVVNTEAFF. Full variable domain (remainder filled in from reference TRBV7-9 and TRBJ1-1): DTGVSQNPRHKITKRGQNVTFRCDPISEHNRLYWYRQTLGQGPEFLTYFQNEAQLEKSRLLSDRFSAERPKGSFSTLEIQRTEQGDSAMYLCASSLGQGVVNTEAFFGQGTRLTVV.

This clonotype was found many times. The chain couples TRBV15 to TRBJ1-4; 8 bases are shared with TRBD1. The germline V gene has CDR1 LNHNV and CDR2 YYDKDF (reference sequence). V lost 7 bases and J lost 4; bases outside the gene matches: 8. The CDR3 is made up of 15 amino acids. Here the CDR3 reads CATKDRASNNEKLFF. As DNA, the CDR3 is TGTGCCACCAAGGACAGGGCAAGCAATAATGAAAAACTGTTTTTT.

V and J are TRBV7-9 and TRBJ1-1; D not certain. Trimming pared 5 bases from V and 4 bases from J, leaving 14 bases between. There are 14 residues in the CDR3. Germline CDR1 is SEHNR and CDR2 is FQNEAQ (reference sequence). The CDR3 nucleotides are TGTGCCAGCAGCCCATTGTATCGGACCACTGAAGCTTTCTTT. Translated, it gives CASSPLYRTTEAFF.

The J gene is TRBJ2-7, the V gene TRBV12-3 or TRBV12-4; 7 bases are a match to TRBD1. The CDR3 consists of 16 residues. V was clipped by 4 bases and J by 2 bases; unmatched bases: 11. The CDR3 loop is CASSSPRQGTPYEQYF. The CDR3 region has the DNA TGTGCCAGCAGTTCCCCTCGACAGGGTACCCCCTACGAGCAGTACTTC.

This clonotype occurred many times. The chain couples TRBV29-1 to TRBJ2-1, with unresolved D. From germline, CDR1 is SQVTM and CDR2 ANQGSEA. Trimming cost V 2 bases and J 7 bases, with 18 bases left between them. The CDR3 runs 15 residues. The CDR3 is CSVEPRVAGWNEQFF. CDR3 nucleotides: TGCAGCGTTGAACCCCGGGTGGCAGGTTGGAATGAGCAGTTCTTC.

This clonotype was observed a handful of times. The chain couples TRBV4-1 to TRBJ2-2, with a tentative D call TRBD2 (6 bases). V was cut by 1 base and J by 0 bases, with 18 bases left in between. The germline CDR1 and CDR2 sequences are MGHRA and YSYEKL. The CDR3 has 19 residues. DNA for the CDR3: TGCGCCAGCAGCCAAGGACTCGGCGGGGCGCGGGCGAACACCGGGGAGCTGTTTTTT. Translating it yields CASSQGLGGARANTGELFF.

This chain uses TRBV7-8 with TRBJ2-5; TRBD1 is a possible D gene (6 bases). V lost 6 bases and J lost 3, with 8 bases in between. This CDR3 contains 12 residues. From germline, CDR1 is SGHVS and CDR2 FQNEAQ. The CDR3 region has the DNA TGTGCCAGCAGGCGGACAGAAGAGACCCAGTACTTC. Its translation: CASRRTEETQYF.

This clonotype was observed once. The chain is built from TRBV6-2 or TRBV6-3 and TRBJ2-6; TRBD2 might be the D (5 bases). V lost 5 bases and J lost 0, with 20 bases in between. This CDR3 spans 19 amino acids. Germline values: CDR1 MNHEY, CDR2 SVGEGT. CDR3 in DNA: TGTGCCAGCAGTCCTACCCATTGGACTGAAAGCTCTGGGGCCAACGTCCTGACTTTC. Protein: CASSPTHWTESSGANVLTF.

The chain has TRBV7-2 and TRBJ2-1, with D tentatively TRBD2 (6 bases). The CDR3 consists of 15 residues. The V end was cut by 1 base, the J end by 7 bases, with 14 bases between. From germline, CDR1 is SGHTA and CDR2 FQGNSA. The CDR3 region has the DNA TGTGCCAGCAGCTTAGAAGGGCTCCGGGAGAATGAGCAGTTCTTC. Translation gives CASSLEGLRENEQFF. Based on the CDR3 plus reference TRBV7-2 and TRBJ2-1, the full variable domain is GAGVSQSPSNKVTEKGKDVELRCDPISGHTALYWYRQSLGQGLEFLIYFQGNSAPDKSGLPSDRFSAERTGGSVSTLTIQRTQQEDSAVYLCASSLEGLRENEQFFGPGTRLTVL.

In nucleotides, the CDR3 is TGTGCCATCAGTGCACAGCCGAATGAAAAACTGTTTTTT. This sequence encodes CAISAQPNEKLFF. The chain carries TRBV10-3 and TRBJ1-4; D is unresolved. Germline V gene lookup returns CDR1 ENHRY and CDR2 SYGVKD. The CDR3 runs to 13 residues. Trimming cost V 4 bases and J 5 bases, with 8 bases left between them.

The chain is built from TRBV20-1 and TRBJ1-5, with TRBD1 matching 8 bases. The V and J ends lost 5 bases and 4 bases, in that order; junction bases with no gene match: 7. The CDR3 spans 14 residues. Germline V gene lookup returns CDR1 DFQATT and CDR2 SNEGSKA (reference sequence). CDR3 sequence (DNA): TGCAGTGCTCGGGACAGGAGCTGGAATCAGCCCCAGCATTTT. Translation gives CSARDRSWNQPQHF.

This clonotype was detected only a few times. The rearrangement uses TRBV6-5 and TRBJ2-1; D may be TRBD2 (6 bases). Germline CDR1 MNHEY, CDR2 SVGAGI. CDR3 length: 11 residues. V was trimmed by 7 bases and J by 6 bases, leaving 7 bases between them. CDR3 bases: TGTGCCAGCATGGGACTCAATGAGCAGTTCTTC. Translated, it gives CASMGLNEQFF.

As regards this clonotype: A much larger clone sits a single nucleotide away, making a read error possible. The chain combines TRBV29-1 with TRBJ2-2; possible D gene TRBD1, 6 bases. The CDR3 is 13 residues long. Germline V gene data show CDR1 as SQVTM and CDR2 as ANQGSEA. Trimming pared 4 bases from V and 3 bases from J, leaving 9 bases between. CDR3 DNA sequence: TGCAGCGTTGTCAGGGGCTACACCGGGGAGCTGTTTTTT. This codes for CSVVRGYTGELFF.

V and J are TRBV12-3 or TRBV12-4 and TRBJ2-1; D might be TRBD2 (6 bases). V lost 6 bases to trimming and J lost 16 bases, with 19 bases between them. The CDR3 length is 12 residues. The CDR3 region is CASRGVGTGRFF. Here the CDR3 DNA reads TGTGCCAGCAGGGGTGTGGGGACTGGTCGATTCTTC.

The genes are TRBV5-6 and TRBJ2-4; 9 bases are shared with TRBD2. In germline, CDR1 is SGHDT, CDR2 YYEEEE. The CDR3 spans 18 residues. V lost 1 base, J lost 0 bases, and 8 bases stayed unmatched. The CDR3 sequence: CASSLRLAGTIAKNIQYF. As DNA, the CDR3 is TGTGCCAGCAGCTTGCGGCTAGCGGGAACTATAGCCAAAAACATTCAGTACTTC.